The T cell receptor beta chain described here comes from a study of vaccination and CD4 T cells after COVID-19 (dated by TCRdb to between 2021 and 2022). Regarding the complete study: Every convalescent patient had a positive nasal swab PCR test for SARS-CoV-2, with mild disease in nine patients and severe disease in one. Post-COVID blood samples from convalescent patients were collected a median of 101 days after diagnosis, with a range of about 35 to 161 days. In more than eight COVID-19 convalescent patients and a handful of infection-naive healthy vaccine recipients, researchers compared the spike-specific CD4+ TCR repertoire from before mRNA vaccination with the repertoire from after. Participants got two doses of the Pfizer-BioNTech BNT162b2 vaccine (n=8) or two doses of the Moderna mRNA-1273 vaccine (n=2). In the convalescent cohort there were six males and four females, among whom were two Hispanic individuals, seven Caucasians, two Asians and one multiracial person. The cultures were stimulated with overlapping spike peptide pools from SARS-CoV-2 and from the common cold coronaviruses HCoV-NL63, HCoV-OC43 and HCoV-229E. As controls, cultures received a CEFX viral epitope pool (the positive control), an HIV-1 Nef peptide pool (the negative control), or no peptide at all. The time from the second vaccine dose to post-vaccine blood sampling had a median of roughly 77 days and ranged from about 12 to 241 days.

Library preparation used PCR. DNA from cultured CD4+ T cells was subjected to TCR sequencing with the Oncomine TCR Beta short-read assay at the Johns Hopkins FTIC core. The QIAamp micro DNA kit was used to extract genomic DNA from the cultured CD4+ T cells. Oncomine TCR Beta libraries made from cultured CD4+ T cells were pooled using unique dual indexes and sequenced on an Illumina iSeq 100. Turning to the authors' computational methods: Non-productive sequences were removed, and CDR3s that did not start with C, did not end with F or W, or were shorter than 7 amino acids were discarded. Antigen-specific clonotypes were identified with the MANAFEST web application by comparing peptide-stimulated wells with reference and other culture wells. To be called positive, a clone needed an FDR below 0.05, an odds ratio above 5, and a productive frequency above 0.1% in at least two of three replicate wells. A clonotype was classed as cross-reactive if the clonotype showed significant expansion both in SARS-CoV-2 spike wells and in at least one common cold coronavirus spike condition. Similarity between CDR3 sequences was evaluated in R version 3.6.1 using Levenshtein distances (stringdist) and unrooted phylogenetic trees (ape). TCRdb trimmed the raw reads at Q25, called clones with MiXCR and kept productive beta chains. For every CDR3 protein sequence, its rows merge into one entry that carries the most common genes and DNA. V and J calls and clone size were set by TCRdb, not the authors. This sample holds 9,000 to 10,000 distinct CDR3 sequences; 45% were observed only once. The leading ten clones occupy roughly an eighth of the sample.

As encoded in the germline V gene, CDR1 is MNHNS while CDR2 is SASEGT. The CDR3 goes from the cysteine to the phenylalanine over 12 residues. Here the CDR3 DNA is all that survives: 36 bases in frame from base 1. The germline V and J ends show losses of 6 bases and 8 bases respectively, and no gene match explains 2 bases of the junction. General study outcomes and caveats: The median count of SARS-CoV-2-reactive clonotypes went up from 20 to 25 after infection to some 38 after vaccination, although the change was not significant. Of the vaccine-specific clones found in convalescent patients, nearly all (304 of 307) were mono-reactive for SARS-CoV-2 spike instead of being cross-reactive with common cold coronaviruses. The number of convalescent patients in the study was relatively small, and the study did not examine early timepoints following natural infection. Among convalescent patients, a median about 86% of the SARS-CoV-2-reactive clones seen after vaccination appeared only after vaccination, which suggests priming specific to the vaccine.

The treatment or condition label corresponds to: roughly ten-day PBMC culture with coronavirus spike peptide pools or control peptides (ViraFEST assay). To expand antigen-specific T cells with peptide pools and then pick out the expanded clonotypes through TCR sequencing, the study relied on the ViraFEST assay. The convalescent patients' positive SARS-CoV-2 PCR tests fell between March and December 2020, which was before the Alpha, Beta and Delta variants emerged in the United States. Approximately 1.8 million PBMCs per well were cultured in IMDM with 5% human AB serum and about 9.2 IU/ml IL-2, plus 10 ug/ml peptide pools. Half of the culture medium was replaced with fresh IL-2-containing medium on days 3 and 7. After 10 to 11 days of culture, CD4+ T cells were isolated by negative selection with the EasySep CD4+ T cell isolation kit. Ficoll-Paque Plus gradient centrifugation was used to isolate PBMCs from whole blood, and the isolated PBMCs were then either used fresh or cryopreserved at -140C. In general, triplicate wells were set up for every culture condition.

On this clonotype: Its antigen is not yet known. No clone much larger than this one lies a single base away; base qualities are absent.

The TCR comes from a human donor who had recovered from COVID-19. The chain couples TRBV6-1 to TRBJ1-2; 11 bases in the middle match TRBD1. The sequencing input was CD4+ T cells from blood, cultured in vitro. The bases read TGTGCCAGCAGCTGGACAGGGGGCGGCTACACCTTC. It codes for CASSWTGGGYTF.